These 2 T cell receptor beta chains were sequenced from one sample in a study of blood T cell repertoires in COVID-19. Only in-frame clones appear in the TCRdb table, and some are missing; sequencing was by immunoSEQ multiplex PCR. The sample yields 150,000 or so clones, roughly 80% seen once. Sequencing used peripheral blood. The receptors here all came from a woman of 80 years or more with acute or convalescent COVID-19.

The V and J genes are TRBV27 and TRBJ1-6; 8 positions agree with TRBD1. The CDR3 extends over 14 amino acids. Germline V gene sequence: CDR1 MNHEY, CDR2 SMNVEV (reference sequence). J lost 14 bases, V lost 9 bases, and 15 bases had no gene match. The CDR3 DNA follows: TGTGCCAGTAATTCAGGGGGCCCGAGGATTGCCCTCCACTTT. This sequence encodes CASNSGGPRIALHF.

The chain carries TRBV6-5 and TRBJ1-4; 9 bases match TRBD1. CDR3 length: 13 amino acids. Germline CDR1 is MNHEY and CDR2 is SVGAGI. V was pared by 6 bases and J by 6 bases, with 2 bases of the junction left unmatched. The CDR3 region has the DNA TGTGCCAGCAGGGGGACAGGGTATGAAAAACTGTTTTTT. Protein: CASRGTGYEKLFF.